This passage covers 4 T cell receptor beta chains from one sample sequenced in a study of blood T cell repertoires in COVID-19. Using immunoSEQ multiplex PCR, the repertoire was profiled, and TCRdb retains in-frame clones only, with some absent. The sample comprises more than 95,000 clones, 82% of which are singletons, and approximately 7% rests with the top ten. The sample taken for sequencing was peripheral blood. Every receptor here comes from a man between 65 and 85 years old with active or convalescent COVID-19.

V gene TRBV10-3 combines with J gene TRBJ2-7; D is uncertain. With 8 bases removed from V and 4 bases from J, the gap between germline ends came to 12 bases. CDR3 size: 12 residues. Germline CDR1 reads ENHRY; CDR2 reads SYGVKD. This chain's CDR3 is CAIAVLPYEQYF. The DNA of the CDR3 is TGTGCCATCGCGGTCCTGCCTTACGAGCAGTACTTC.

The CDR3 coding sequence is TGTGCCAGCAGCTTCGCTCAGGGATACAATGAGCAGTTCTTC. Translating it yields CASSFAQGYNEQFF. J is TRBJ2-1 and V is TRBV5-4; a possible D gene is TRBD1 (5 bases). The CDR3 has 14 residues. The germline V gene encodes CDR1 SGHNT and CDR2 YYREEE (reference sequence). Trimming pared 2 bases from V and 4 bases from J, leaving 10 bases between.

The table lists this clone with a count of one. The chain links TRBV5-1 to TRBJ2-5; TRBD1 matches 10 bases. The CDR3 spans 17 residues. Trimming at V came to 3 bases and at J to 4 bases, leaving 12 bases not matched to a gene. Germline loops: CDR1 SGHRS, CDR2 YFSETQ. The chain's CDR3 is CASSSTPRTGGRETQYF. The CDR3 nucleotides read TGCGCCAGCAGCTCTACTCCGCGGACAGGGGGTAGAGAGACCCAGTACTTC.

The gene calls are TRBV9 and TRBJ2-7, with D possibly matching TRBD1 (6 bases). The CDR3 length is 14 residues. V was pared by 0 bases and J by 2 bases, with 9 bases between. CDR1 SGDLS and CDR2 YYNGEE come from the germline V gene. This CDR3 is CASSVAWGPYEQYF. DNA for the CDR3: TGTGCCAGCAGCGTAGCCTGGGGGCCCTACGAGCAGTACTTC.